Following are 14 T cell receptor beta chains from one sample sequenced in a study of OX40 agonist ivuxolimab in advanced cancers. The method was immunoSEQ multiplex PCR; TCRdb's version includes in-frame clones alone and lacks a portion of them. The table shows fewer than 60,000 clones, with around 84% occurring only once. The material was CD4+ or CD8+ T cells sorted from blood, obtained in a trial of the OX40 agonist ivuxolimab. The origin of the receptors is an adult with an advanced solid tumor such as melanoma, head and neck, liver or kidney cancer.

As regards this clone: One end of the junction does not line up with germline, which may come from a read error. The CDR3 region is CASNLGSHEQFF. DNA of the CDR3: TGTGCCAGCAACTTAGGGTCACATGAGCAGTTCTTC. The V gene is TRBV13, the J gene TRBJ2-1; D ambiguous. Germline CDR1 is PRHDT and CDR2 is FYEKMQ (reference sequence). This CDR3 spans 12 amino acids.

The rearrangement uses TRBV4-1 and TRBJ2-2; the D is unclear. CDR1 and CDR2 (germline): MGHRA, YSYEKL. The CDR3 consists of 14 residues. V lost 1 base to trimming and J lost 4 bases, with 7 bases between them. DNA for the CDR3: TGCGCCAGCAGCCAAGTGCAGACCACCGGGGAGCTGTTTTTT. Its translation: CASSQVQTTGELFF.

The chain employs TRBV9 and TRBJ1-1, with D perhaps TRBD1 (6 bases). Trimming pared 4 bases from V and 6 bases from J, leaving 13 bases between. The CDR3 spans 13 residues. Germline assignment: CDR1 SGDLS and CDR2 YYNGEE. The CDR3 DNA is TGTGCCAGCAGCCCAGGGGCAGGGCCTGAAGCTTTCTTT. Residues: CASSPGAGPEAFF. Looking up the rest from reference TRBV9 and TRBJ1-1 gives the full variable domain: DSGVTQTPKHLITATGQRVTLRCSPRSGDLSVYWYQQSLDQGLQFLIQYYNGEERAKGNILERFSAQQFPDLHSELNLSSLELGDSALYFCASSPGAGPEAFFGQGTRLTVV.

This rearrangement joins TRBV9 to TRBJ2-2; D might be TRBD1 or TRBD2, each matching 5 bases. Germline CDR1 reads SGDLS; CDR2 reads YYNGEE. V was clipped by 2 bases and J by 4 bases, with 15 bases between them. The length of the CDR3 is 16 residues. This CDR3 reads CASSVSGPLPTGELFF. The DNA of the CDR3 is TGTGCCAGCAGCGTGTCGGGACCCCTTCCCACCGGGGAGCTGTTTTTT.

The chain has TRBV5-5 and TRBJ1-5; 9 bases line up with TRBD1. Losses at the gene ends were 3 bases for V and 4 bases for J; bases not matched to a gene: 8. This CDR3 spans 16 amino acids. The germline V gene has CDR1 SGHKS and CDR2 YYEKEE (reference sequence). For the CDR3, the DNA is TGTGCCAGCAGCTCGAGGACAGGGGCCTTTAATCAGCCCCAGCATTTT. It codes for CASSSRTGAFNQPQHF.

This clone was picked up a small number of times. This sequence joins TRBV7-6 and TRBJ1-4; no clear D. The CDR3 length is 15 residues. The V gene's germline CDR1 is SGHVS and CDR2 FNYEAQ. Trimming stripped 6 bases from V and 8 bases from J, with 19 bases between. CDR3 region: CASRGSSYPTEKLFF. CDR3 sequence (DNA): TGTGCCAGCAGAGGGTCCTCTTACCCTACGGAAAAACTGTTTTTT. The variable domain in full, completed from reference TRBV7-6 and TRBJ1-4, reads GAGVSQSPRYKVTKRGQDVALRCDPISGHVSLYWYRQALGQGPEFLTYFNYEAQQDKSGLPNDRFSAERPEGSISTLTIQRTEQRDSAMYRCASRGSSYPTEKLFFGSGTQLSVL.

This rearrangement joins TRBV6-6 to TRBJ2-1; 11 nucleotides align to TRBD2. Germline assignment: CDR1 MNHNY and CDR2 SVGAGI (reference sequence). This CDR3 spans 16 amino acids. J gave up 10 bases and V 0 bases, and 8 bases lay outside the gene matches. Here the CDR3 DNA reads TGTGCCAGCAGTTACTCGATGGGACTAGCGGTGGGGGAGCAGTTCTTC. It encodes CASSYSMGLAVGEQFF.

CDR3 in DNA: TGTGCCACTGGGACTAGCGGGGCCAATGAGCAGTTCTTC. This codes for CATGTSGANEQFF. The chain couples TRBV6-6 to TRBJ2-1, with TRBD2 matching over 13 bases. V gave up 10 bases and J gave up 6 bases; unmatched junction bases: 3. CDR3 length equals 13 residues. Germline V gene lookup returns CDR1 MNHNY and CDR2 SVGAGI (reference sequence).

The chain couples TRBV2 to TRBJ1-1; 7 nucleotides match TRBD1. This CDR3 has 14 amino acids. The germline gives CDR1 SNHLY, CDR2 FYNNEI. Losses at the gene ends were 3 bases for V and 0 bases for J; bases not matched to a gene: 1. The CDR3: CASSDRGMNTEAFF. The DNA for the CDR3 is TGTGCCAGCAGTGACAGGGGGATGAACACTGAAGCTTTCTTT.

The rearrangement joins TRBV6-5 to TRBJ1-6, with TRBD1 identical over 7 bases. The length of the CDR3 is 15 residues. The J segment lost 9 bases and the V segment lost 2 bases, leaving 7 bases of the junction unmatched. Germline lookup yields CDR1 MNHEY and CDR2 SVGAGI. The CDR3, as DNA: TGTGCCAGCAGTTACGGACAGGCAAGGCGTTCACCCCTCCACTTT. It encodes CASSYGQARRSPLHF.

J is TRBJ2-5 and V is TRBV4-3; 7 bases are shared with TRBD1. CDR1 is LGHNA and CDR2 is YSLEER in the germline V gene. The J segment lost 3 bases and the V segment lost 0 bases, leaving 4 bases of the junction unmatched. This CDR3 comprises 15 residues. The CDR3 region is CASSQDGQGEETQYF. DNA of the CDR3: TGCGCCAGCAGCCAAGATGGCCAGGGGGAAGAGACCCAGTACTTC.

This sequence joins TRBV27 and TRBJ2-2; D assignment may be TRBD1 or TRBD2 (5 bases each). The CDR3 runs to 13 residues. V lost 5 bases and J lost 5, with 9 bases in between. Germline V gene data show CDR1 as MNHEY and CDR2 as SMNVEV (reference sequence). CDR3 in amino acids: CASSVWGTGELFF. In DNA form, the CDR3 reads TGTGCCAGCAGTGTATGGGGGACCGGGGAGCTGTTTTTT.

The chain employs TRBV27 and TRBJ2-7, with D possibly being TRBD1 (5 bases). CDR3 length equals 11 residues. Germline V gene lookup returns CDR1 MNHEY and CDR2 SMNVEV (reference sequence). V was cut by 3 bases and J by 10 bases, with 10 bases left in between. Here the CDR3 reads CASSFGASQYF. CDR3 sequence (DNA): TGTGCCAGCAGTTTTGGGGCCAGCCAGTACTTC.

The V and J genes are TRBV27 and TRBJ1-2, with unresolved D. This CDR3 has 15 amino acids. The germline V gene encodes CDR1 MNHEY and CDR2 SMNVEV (reference sequence). Trimming stripped 7 bases from V and 8 bases from J, with 23 bases between. CDR3 sequence reads: CASTSFDIPSLGYTF. Written as DNA, the CDR3 is TGTGCCAGCACCAGTTTTGATATTCCCTCGCTAGGCTACACCTTC.